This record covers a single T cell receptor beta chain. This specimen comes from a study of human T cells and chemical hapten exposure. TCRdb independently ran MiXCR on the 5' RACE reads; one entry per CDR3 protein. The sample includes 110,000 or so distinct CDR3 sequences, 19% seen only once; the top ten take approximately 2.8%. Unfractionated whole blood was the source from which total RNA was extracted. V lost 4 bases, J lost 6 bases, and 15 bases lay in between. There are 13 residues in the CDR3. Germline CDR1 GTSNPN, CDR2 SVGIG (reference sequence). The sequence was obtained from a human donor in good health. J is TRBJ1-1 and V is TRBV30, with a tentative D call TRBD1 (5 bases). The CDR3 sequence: CAWKGRRGAEAFF. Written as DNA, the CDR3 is TGTGCCTGGAAGGGGCGTCGGGGCGCTGAAGCTTTCTTT.